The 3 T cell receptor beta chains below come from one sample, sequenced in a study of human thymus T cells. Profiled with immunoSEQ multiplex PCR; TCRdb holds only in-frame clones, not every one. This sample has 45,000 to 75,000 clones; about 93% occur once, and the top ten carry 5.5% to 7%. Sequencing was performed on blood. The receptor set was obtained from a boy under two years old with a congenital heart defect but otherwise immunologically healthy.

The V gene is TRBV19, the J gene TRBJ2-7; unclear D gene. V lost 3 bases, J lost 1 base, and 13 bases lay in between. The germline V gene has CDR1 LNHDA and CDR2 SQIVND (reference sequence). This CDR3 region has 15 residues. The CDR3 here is CASSMGGTASYEQYF. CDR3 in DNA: TGTGCCAGTAGTATGGGTGGTACGGCGTCCTACGAGCAGTACTTC.

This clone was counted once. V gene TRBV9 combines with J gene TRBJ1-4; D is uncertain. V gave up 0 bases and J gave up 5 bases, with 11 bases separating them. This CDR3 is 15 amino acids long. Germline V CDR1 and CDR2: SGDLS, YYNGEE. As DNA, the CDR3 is TGTGCCAGCAGCGTAGGGGCGAGTCCCAATGAAAAACTGTTTTTT. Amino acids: CASSVGASPNEKLFF.

The CDR3 DNA reads TGTGCCAGCAGCTTGGGTCCTCTACTAGCGGACATCCAAGAGACCCAGTACTTC. As protein: CASSLGPLLADIQETQYF. This chain links TRBV7-2 with TRBJ2-5, with TRBD2 matching 8 bases. The junction had 13 bases not matched to a gene; V was cut back by 3 bases and J by 1 base. The germline CDR1 and CDR2 sequences are SGHTA and FQGNSA. The length of the CDR3 is 18 residues.